This T cell receptor beta chain was profiled in a study of blood T cell repertoires in COVID-19. Study overall: Acute and convalescent COVID-19 specimens originated in the United States, Italy and Spain.

Only in-frame clones appear in the TCRdb table, and some are missing; sequencing was by immunoSEQ multiplex PCR. The sample comprises more than 95,000 clones, 65% to 85% of which are singletons, and 5.5% to 6% rests with the top ten. In its sample, this clone was seen once. Sequenced sample: peripheral blood. This receptor was obtained from a man older than 75 with active or convalescent COVID-19.

This CDR3 reads CASSIDPGGGNQPQHF. The CDR3 DNA follows: TGTGCCAGTAGTATAGATCCGGGAGGCGGCAATCAGCCCCAGCATTTT. The chain combines TRBV19 with TRBJ1-5, with D unclear. V dropped 0 bases and J dropped 2 bases, with 11 bases sitting between them. The CDR3 sequence is 16 residues long. CDR1 is LNHDA and CDR2 is SQIVND in the germline V gene (reference sequence).